This entry lists 29 T cell receptor beta chains sequenced from one sample in a study of shared clonotypes between healthy human individuals (dated by TCRdb to about 2020). Receptors were amplified or captured by the immunoSEQ multiplex PCR assay. TCRdb limited this immuneACCESS table to in-frame rearrangements with V and J called. A share of clones is missing; checked studies link under half to unresolved V genes, and the rest is unexplained. The sample yields hundreds of thousands of clones; approximately 73% were counted once. The ten largest clonotypes hold around 1.7% of the sample. Sequencing used memory CD4+ T cells sorted from blood. What the cell subset or site label conveys for this sample: CD45RA-negative fraction. All receptors come from a woman in her thirties in good health.

The chain employs TRBV30 and TRBJ2-7; TRBD1 matches 10 bases. The CDR3 runs 14 residues. V dropped 2 bases and J dropped 4; count of bases not matched to a gene: 5. CDR1 GTSNPN and CDR2 SVGIG come from the germline V gene (reference sequence). The CDR3 DNA sequence: TGTGCCTGGAGTAGTGGACAGGGGGTTTACGAGCAGTACTTC. This gives the protein CAWSSGQGVYEQYF.

This clone has just a few counts. The CDR3 DNA reads as TGTGCCAGCAGTGAAAGGGCACAATACGAGCAGTACTTC. This encodes CASSERAQYEQYF. This chain joins TRBV6-1 and TRBJ2-7; D is ambiguous. V shed 2 bases and J shed 4 bases, with 9 bases lying between them. The CDR3 consists of 13 residues. CDR1 and CDR2 (germline): MNHNS, SASEGT.

The chain couples TRBV29-1 to TRBJ1-4, with TRBD1 matching 10 bases. This CDR3 has 15 amino acids. V trimming: 2 bases; J trimming: 6 bases; junction bases outside the gene matches: 6. The V gene's germline CDR1 is SQVTM and CDR2 ANQGSEA. In DNA form, the CDR3 reads TGCAGCGTTGAAAGGCGGACAGGGGGTGATGAAAAACTGTTTTTT. This translates into CSVERRTGGDEKLFF.

The sample holds a few counts of this clone. The chain carries TRBV19 and TRBJ1-1, with a possible D match to TRBD1 (6 bases). The CDR3 sequence is 16 residues long. From germline, CDR1 is LNHDA and CDR2 SQIVND (reference sequence). V shed 5 bases and J shed 1 base, with 17 bases lying between them. DNA of the CDR3: TGTGCCAGTAGTTTAATTACAGGGATCGGGAACACTGAAGCTTTCTTT. Translation: CASSLITGIGNTEAFF.

The V gene is TRBV30, the J gene TRBJ2-7, with 9 bases aligning to TRBD1. Trimming cost V 4 bases and J 5 bases; bases outside gene matches: 6. The germline gives CDR1 GTSNPN, CDR2 SVGIG (reference sequence). The CDR3 totals 13 residues. CDR3 in amino acids: CAWTRQGVHEQYF. DNA for the CDR3: TGTGCCTGGACGAGACAGGGGGTACACGAGCAGTACTTC.

CDR3 sequence reads: CASSLLSSRHEQFF. The CDR3, as DNA: TGTGCCAGCAGTTTACTTTCCAGCCGCCATGAGCAGTTCTTC. The genes are TRBV27 and TRBJ2-1, with D uncertain. Per the germline V gene, CDR1 is MNHEY and CDR2 is SMNVEV (reference sequence). There are 14 residues in the CDR3. Trimming pared 2 bases from V and 8 bases from J, leaving 13 bases between.

The genes are TRBV29-1 and TRBJ1-1, with 10 bases aligning to TRBD1. CDR3 length: 12 residues. Per germline, CDR1 SQVTM and CDR2 ANQGSEA. J was trimmed by 3 bases and V by 6 bases; bases with no gene match: 1. Here the CDR3 DNA reads TGCAGCGTCGGGACAGGGGACACTGAAGCTTTCTTT. Translating gives CSVGTGDTEAFF.

V is TRBV28 and J is TRBJ1-2, with 11 bases lining up with TRBD1. The V gene's germline CDR1 is MDHEN and CDR2 SYDVKM. CDR3 size: 15 residues. The junction had 4 bases not matched to a gene; V was cut back by 5 bases and J by 2 bases. In nucleotides, the CDR3 is TGTGCCAGCAGTCGAGGACAGGGGGCGAACTATGGCTACACCTTC. This encodes CASSRGQGANYGYTF.

The V and J genes are TRBV29-1 and TRBJ2-7, with a possible D match to TRBD2 (5 bases). The germline V and J ends were trimmed by 7 bases and 0 bases, with 10 bases remaining between them. The CDR3 runs to 12 residues. Germline V CDR1 and CDR2: SQVTM, ANQGSEA. As DNA, the CDR3 is TGCAGCGGGGAGATTAGCTCCTACGAGCAGTACTTC. It encodes CSGEISSYEQYF.

Concerning this clone itself: The same CDR3 is also encoded by other DNA sequences in this sample. V and J are TRBV15 and TRBJ1-5, with TRBD1 matching 8 bases. V was clipped by 2 bases and J by 4 bases; unmatched bases: 1. Germline V gene sequence: CDR1 LNHNV, CDR2 YYDKDF (reference sequence). The CDR3 extends over 14 amino acids. The CDR3 sequence: CATSRNRGNQPQHF. The CDR3 nucleotides are TGTGCCACCAGCAGAAACAGGGGGAATCAGCCCCAGCATTTT.

The rearrangement joins TRBV25-1 to TRBJ2-7; D remains ambiguous. The CDR3 is made up of 14 amino acids. Germline loops: CDR1 MGHDK, CDR2 SYGVNS. The V end lost 2 bases, the J end lost 2 bases, and 10 bases lay between the germline ends. CDR3: CASSEPGQAYEQYF. CDR3 bases: TGTGCCAGCAGTGAACCCGGGCAGGCCTACGAGCAGTACTTC.

The V gene is TRBV6-1, the J gene TRBJ2-2, with TRBD1 matching 8 bases. The V gene end was trimmed by 2 bases and the J gene end by 5 bases; junction bases not matched to a gene: 7. Germline V gene sequence: CDR1 MNHNS, CDR2 SASEGT. This CDR3 has 16 amino acids. The CDR3 nucleotides read TGTGCCAGCAGTGAAAGTACAGGGGGATGGACCGGGGAGCTGTTTTTT. It is translated as CASSESTGGWTGELFF.

V is TRBV7-8 and J is TRBJ2-3, with TRBD2 identical over 8 bases. The germline V gene has CDR1 SGHVS and CDR2 FQNEAQ. V shed 4 bases, J shed 4 bases, and the junction held 10 bases outside the gene matches. The CDR3 covers 16 residues. DNA for the CDR3: TGTGCCAGCAGCTCCCTCGGAGCGGGAGTACCAGATACGCAGTATTTT. This translates into CASSSLGAGVPDTQYF.

The chain employs TRBV11-1 and TRBJ1-1, with D unresolved. Per germline, CDR1 SGHAT and CDR2 FQDESV (reference sequence). The length of the CDR3 is 14 residues. Trimming left V 7 bases short and J 1 base short, with 13 bases between. The CDR3 DNA sequence: TGTGCCAGCACCCGGTTGGGAGGGAACACTGAAGCTTTCTTT. Protein: CASTRLGGNTEAFF.

V usage is TRBV7-8 and J usage is TRBJ2-7; 7 nucleotides align to TRBD1. Trimming cost V 5 bases and J 3 bases; bases outside gene matches: 7. The CDR3 loop spans 14 amino acids. Germline V gives CDR1 SGHVS, CDR2 FQNEAQ. Here the CDR3 reads CASSLGDRNYEQYF. In DNA, the CDR3 is TGTGCCAGCAGCCTAGGGGACAGAAACTACGAGCAGTACTTC.

The J gene is TRBJ1-5, the V gene TRBV18; 11 bases are shared with TRBD1. This CDR3 has 17 residues. Germline V gene sequence: CDR1 KGHSH, CDR2 LQKENI. V lost 3 bases and J lost 2; bases outside the gene matches: 6. CDR3 nucleotides: TGTGCCAGCTCACCCGGGACAGGGGGTTTTGGCAATCAGCCCCAGCATTTT. It translates to CASSPGTGGFGNQPQHF.

CDR3 DNA sequence: TGCAGCGTCCCCCGGGACTTCCCCACCAATGAGCAGTTCTTC. Amino acid sequence: CSVPRDFPTNEQFF. This chain uses TRBV29-1 with TRBJ2-1, with a weak D call TRBD2 (6 bases). Trimming removed 6 bases at V and 6 bases at J, with 18 bases between. The germline V gene has CDR1 SQVTM and CDR2 ANQGSEA. There are 14 residues in the CDR3.

This clone was recorded only once. This chain links TRBV27 with TRBJ1-1; 10 positions agree with TRBD1. J gave up 5 bases and V 6 bases, and 9 bases lay outside the gene matches. There are 15 residues in the CDR3. Germline V lookup: CDR1 MNHEY, CDR2 SMNVEV (reference sequence). The CDR3 protein is CASRPRGTGETEAFF. In nucleotides, the CDR3 is TGTGCCAGCAGGCCCCGAGGGACAGGGGAAACTGAAGCTTTCTTT.

The chain employs TRBV18 and TRBJ2-5; D remains ambiguous. Between the trimmed V and J ends, which lost 0 bases and 5 bases, there was a span of 13 bases. Germline-derived CDR1 and CDR2 are KGHSH and LQKENI. This CDR3 contains 15 residues. The CDR3 region is CASSPPSRAGETQYF. For the CDR3, the DNA is TGTGCCAGCTCACCACCTTCCCGGGCCGGCGAGACCCAGTACTTC.

The chain couples TRBV14 to TRBJ2-1; TRBD2 agrees at 8 bases. Trimming took 4 bases from V and 4 from J; bases not matched to a gene: 9. The CDR3 is 16 residues long. Germline assignment: CDR1 SGHDN and CDR2 FVKESK. The CDR3 DNA sequence: TGTGCCAGCAGCCGCATAGGGACTAGAGTTTACAATGAGCAGTTCTTC. This sequence encodes CASSRIGTRVYNEQFF.

This clone appeared a few times. This specimen includes other DNA sequences encoding the same CDR3. This chain connects TRBV5-1 to TRBJ2-5; weak D call: TRBD2 (6 bases). Germline CDR1 reads SGHRS; CDR2 reads YFSETQ. The CDR3 contains 13 residues. Trimming cost V 0 bases and J 4 bases, with 7 bases left between them. This chain's CDR3 is CASSLVGGETQYF. The CDR3 DNA follows: TGCGCCAGCAGCTTGGTCGGGGGAGAGACCCAGTACTTC. Full variable domain (outside the CDR3, taken from reference TRBV5-1 and TRBJ2-5): KAGVTQTPRYLIKTRGQQVTLSCSPISGHRSVSWYQQTPGQGLQFLFEYFSETQRNKGNFPGRFSGRQFSNSRSEMNVSTLELGDSALYLCASSLVGGETQYFGPGTRLLVL.

This clone was picked up a small number of times. The chain has TRBV7-3 and TRBJ2-2; tentatively, D is TRBD2 (6 bases). The length of the CDR3 is 14 residues. The ends were cut back, 5 bases at V and 5 bases at J, with 12 bases in the middle. Per germline, CDR1 SGHTA and CDR2 FQGTGA. The CDR3 sequence: CASSPGTRTGELFF. The CDR3 DNA is TGTGCCAGCAGCCCGGGGACTCGGACCGGGGAGCTGTTTTTT.

The chain uses TRBV28 and TRBJ2-2, with TRBD1 identical over 10 bases. This CDR3 spans 14 amino acids. Germline V gene sequence: CDR1 MDHEN, CDR2 SYDVKM. Unmatched junction bases numbered 6, after V lost 3 bases and J lost 11 bases. The CDR3 DNA reads TGTGCCAGCAGTTTGAGACAGGGGGCTGTAGAGCTGTTTTTT. Its protein product is CASSLRQGAVELFF.

This clone was found many times. The V gene is TRBV19, the J gene TRBJ2-1; 11 bases line up with TRBD2. The CDR3 length is 15 residues. Germline V CDR1 and CDR2: LNHDA, SQIVND (reference sequence). The V and J ends lost 5 bases and 9 bases, in that order; junction bases with no gene match: 9. DNA of the CDR3: TGTGCCAGTAGTCTCACTAGCGGGAGTTTTGGTGAGCAGTTCTTC. Its protein is CASSLTSGSFGEQFF.

The chain combines TRBV11-2 with TRBJ2-1; a possible D gene is TRBD1 (5 bases). The V gene's germline CDR1 is SGHAT and CDR2 FQNNGV. Between the trimmed V and J ends, which lost 5 bases and 6 bases, there was a span of 11 bases. This CDR3 region has 13 residues. The CDR3 sequence: CASSPIQGNEQFF. As DNA, the CDR3 is TGTGCCAGCAGCCCTATTCAGGGCAATGAGCAGTTCTTC.

The chain couples TRBV28 to TRBJ2-3; D may match TRBD1 or TRBD2 (5 bases each). Trimming cost V 3 bases and J 1 base, with 17 bases left between them. The CDR3 has 17 residues. Germline CDR1 is MDHEN and CDR2 is SYDVKM. The CDR3 nucleotides read TGTGCCAGCAGTTTTTTTTTGAGGGGACCCGGCACAGATACGCAGTATTTT. The encoded protein is CASSFFLRGPGTDTQYF. Variable domain in full (rest from reference TRBV28 and TRBJ2-3): DVKVTQSSRYLVKRTGEKVFLECVQDMDHENMFWYRQDPGLGLRLIYFSYDVKMKEKGDIPEGYSVSREKKERFSLILESASTNQTSMYLCASSFFLRGPGTDTQYFGPGTRLTVL.

The chain combines TRBV2 with TRBJ2-7; D is tentatively TRBD1 or TRBD2 (5 bases each). Trimming removed 3 bases at V and 3 bases at J, with 15 bases between. The length of the CDR3 is 15 residues. Germline CDR1 and CDR2: SNHLY and FYNNEI. CDR3 in DNA: TGTGCCAGCAGTGAGCACCGGGACGGTGGCTACGAGCAGTACTTC. Translating gives CASSEHRDGGYEQYF. Full variable domain (remainder filled in from reference TRBV2 and TRBJ2-7): EPEVTQTPSHQVTQMGQEVILRCVPISNHLYFYWYRQILGQKVEFLVSFYNNEISEKSEIFDDQFSVERPDGSNFTLKIRSTKLEDSAMYFCASSEHRDGGYEQYFGPGTRLTVT.

This chain uses TRBV9 with TRBJ2-1; D gene ambiguous. The CDR3 is 15 residues long. CDR1 is SGDLS and CDR2 is YYNGEE in the germline V gene. V lost 3 bases and J lost 5, with 15 bases in between. In DNA, the CDR3 is TGTGCCAGCAGCGCCGAACCGACCCGGAACAATGAGCAGTTCTTC. Translated: CASSAEPTRNNEQFF.

Details on this clone: A single base separates this from a much larger clone, so it may be a read error. The same CDR3 is also encoded by other DNA sequences in this sample. This chain uses TRBV5-6 with TRBJ2-3; the D is unclear. The CDR3 contains 12 residues. V lost 5 bases and J 0 bases, leaving 4 bases between the germline ends. Per germline, CDR1 SGHDT and CDR2 YYEEEE. In DNA, the CDR3 is TGTGCCAGCAGACTTAGCACAGATACGCAGTATTTT. This encodes CASRLSTDTQYF.